The 10 T cell receptor beta chains below all came from one sample that was sequenced in a study of T cells in Graves' hyperthyroidism and ophthalmopathy. RNA transcripts provided the source from which TCR beta CDR3 regions were amplified. The study used the HTBI primer set for a first-round RT-PCR of the TCR CDR3. Each CDR3 protein is one row after TCRdb ran MiXCR on the multiplex PCR reads. The sample lists a few hundred thousand distinct CDR3 sequences, roughly 22% occurring once. Sample: blood. The source is a woman aged 70-85 years with Graves' ophthalmopathy.

This clonotype was observed a handful of times. The rearrangement links TRBV5-1 to TRBJ2-3; 12 nucleotides match TRBD2. Germline V gene sequence: CDR1 SGHRS, CDR2 YFSETQ. V shed 4 bases, J shed 4 bases, and the junction held 4 bases outside the gene matches. CDR3 length equals 15 residues. CDR3 amino acids: CASSRTSGKSDTQYF. For the CDR3, the DNA is TGCGCCAGCAGCCGGACTAGCGGGAAATCAGATACGCAGTATTTT.

This clonotype was observed many times. The CDR3 region has the DNA TGTGCCAGCAGCTTAGGGCTAGCGGGAGGTCGCTTCAAAAGGACCACCGGGGAGCTGTTTTTT. Its protein is CASSLGLAGGRFKRTTGELFF. The chain combines TRBV7-8 with TRBJ2-2; the match to TRBD2 covers 11 bases. Unmatched junction bases numbered 17, after V lost 1 base and J lost 4 bases. Germline V gene sequence: CDR1 SGHVS, CDR2 FQNEAQ. The CDR3 spans 21 residues.

The chain carries TRBV6-1 and TRBJ1-5; tentatively, D is TRBD1 (5 bases). Trimming cost V 6 bases and J 6 bases, with 9 bases left between them. The germline V gene encodes CDR1 MNHNS and CDR2 SASEGT. The CDR3 consists of 12 residues. CDR3 bases: TGTGCCAGCAGACAGGCGGGTCAGCCCCAGCATTTT. This encodes CASRQAGQPQHF.

This clonotype was recorded a few times. This chain joins TRBV27 and TRBJ2-2, with D perhaps given as TRBD1 or TRBD2 (5 bases each). The germline CDR1 and CDR2 sequences are MNHEY and SMNVEV (reference sequence). V was pared by 5 bases and J by 0 bases, with 10 bases between. This CDR3 comprises 15 residues. The CDR3 here is CASSNWGPNTGELFF. CDR3 DNA sequence: TGTGCCAGCAGTAATTGGGGACCGAACACCGGGGAGCTGTTTTTT.

The chain has TRBV2 and TRBJ2-1; maybe TRBD2 (5 bases). Trimming left V 8 bases short and J 0 bases short, with 14 bases between. CDR3 length: 15 amino acids. The germline gives CDR1 SNHLY, CDR2 FYNNEI. For the CDR3, the DNA is TGTGCCAGCGGGTTAGCGATGAGCTCCTACAATGAGCAGTTCTTC. It yields the protein CASGLAMSSYNEQFF.

The sample holds a few counts of this clonotype. This chain joins TRBV5-8 and TRBJ1-2; no firm D call. CDR3 length: 13 amino acids. V was clipped by 4 bases and J by 5 bases, with 12 bases between them. Germline-derived CDR1 and CDR2 are SGHTS and YDEGEE. The CDR3 nucleotides read TGTGCCAGCAGCGCTGTTCGAGGTTATGGCTACACCTTC. This translates into CASSAVRGYGYTF.

This clonotype was picked up many times. The chain is built from TRBV7-2 and TRBJ1-5; D not resolved. The V gene's germline CDR1 is SGHTA and CDR2 FQGNSA. The germline V and J ends were trimmed by 3 bases and 1 base, with 10 bases remaining between them. This CDR3 contains 15 residues. CDR3 DNA sequence: TGTGCCAGCAGCTTGGGCGCTTCAAGCAATCAGCCCCAGCATTTT. It specifies CASSLGASSNQPQHF.

The chain is built from TRBV4-3 and TRBJ2-2, with 7 positions matching TRBD2. This CDR3 is 15 amino acids long. Per germline, CDR1 LGHNA and CDR2 YSLEER. Trimming took 1 base from V and 4 from J; bases not matched to a gene: 3. The chain's CDR3 is CASSQVTSPTGELFF. For the CDR3, the DNA is TGCGCCAGCAGCCAAGTGACTAGCCCCACCGGGGAGCTGTTTTTT.

This clonotype was counted at least ten times. V is TRBV11-2 and J is TRBJ2-5; TRBD2 is a possible D gene (5 bases). The germline V gene encodes CDR1 SGHAT and CDR2 FQNNGV. The CDR3 has 15 amino acids. Trimming left V 1 base short and J 4 bases short, with 13 bases between. The CDR3 DNA is TGTGCCAGCAGCTTAGGGGGAGTGAGGAGAGAGACCCAGTACTTC. Amino acids: CASSLGGVRRETQYF.

This clonotype has more than one count but fewer than ten. This chain joins TRBV19 and TRBJ1-1; D not certain. CDR1 is LNHDA, CDR2 SQIVND, per germline (reference sequence). Trimming cost V 1 base and J 0 bases, with 9 bases left between them. The CDR3 extends over 15 amino acids. In nucleotides, the CDR3 is TGTGCCAGTAGTATAGGGAGACTTATGAACACTGAAGCTTTCTTT. As protein: CASSIGRLMNTEAFF.